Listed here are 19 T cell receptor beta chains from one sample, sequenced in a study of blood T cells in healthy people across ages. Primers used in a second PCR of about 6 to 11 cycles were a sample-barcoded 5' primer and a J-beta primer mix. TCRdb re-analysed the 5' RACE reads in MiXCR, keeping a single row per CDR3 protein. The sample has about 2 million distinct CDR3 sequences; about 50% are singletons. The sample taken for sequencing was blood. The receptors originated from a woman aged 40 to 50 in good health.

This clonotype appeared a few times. The CDR3 DNA reads as TGTGCTAGTGGTTTCGGGCCCTACGAGCAGTACTTC. It yields the protein CASGFGPYEQYF. The chain recombines TRBV12-5 with TRBJ2-7; D gene uncertain. This CDR3 is built from 12 residues. CDR1 is LGHNT, CDR2 FRNRAP, per germline. Trimming removed 3 bases from V and 2 bases from J, with 5 bases in between.

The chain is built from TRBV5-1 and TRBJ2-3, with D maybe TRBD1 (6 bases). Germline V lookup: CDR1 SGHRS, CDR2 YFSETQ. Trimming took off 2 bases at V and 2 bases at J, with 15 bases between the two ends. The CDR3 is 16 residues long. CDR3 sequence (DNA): TGCGCCAGCAGCTTACAGGGCATTACCTCCACAGATACGCAGTATTTT. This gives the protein CASSLQGITSTDTQYF.

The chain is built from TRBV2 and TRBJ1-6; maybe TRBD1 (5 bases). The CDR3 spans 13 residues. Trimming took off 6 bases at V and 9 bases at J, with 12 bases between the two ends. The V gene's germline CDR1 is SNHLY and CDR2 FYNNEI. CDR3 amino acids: CASRDNTGSPLHF. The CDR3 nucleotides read TGTGCCAGCAGGGACAATACCGGTTCACCCCTCCACTTT.

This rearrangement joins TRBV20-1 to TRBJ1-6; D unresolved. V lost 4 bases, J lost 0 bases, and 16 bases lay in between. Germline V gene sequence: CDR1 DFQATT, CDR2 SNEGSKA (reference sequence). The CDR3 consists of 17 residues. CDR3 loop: CSANDYLLSSYNSPLHF. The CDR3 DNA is TGCAGTGCTAATGACTACCTGCTCAGCTCCTATAATTCACCCCTCCACTTT.

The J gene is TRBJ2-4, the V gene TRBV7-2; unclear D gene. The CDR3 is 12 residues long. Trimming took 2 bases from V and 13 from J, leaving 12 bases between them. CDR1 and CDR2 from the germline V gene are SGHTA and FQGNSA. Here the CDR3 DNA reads TGTGCCAGCAGCTTAACGTGGGCCCAGCAGTACTTC. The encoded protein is CASSLTWAQQYF.

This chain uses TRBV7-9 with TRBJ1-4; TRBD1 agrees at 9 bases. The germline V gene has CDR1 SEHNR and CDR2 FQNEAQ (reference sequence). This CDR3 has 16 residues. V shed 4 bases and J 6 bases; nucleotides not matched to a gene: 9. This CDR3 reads CASSSLTGGGDEKLFF. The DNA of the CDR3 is TGTGCCAGCAGCTCGCTAACAGGGGGCGGAGATGAAAAACTGTTTTTT.

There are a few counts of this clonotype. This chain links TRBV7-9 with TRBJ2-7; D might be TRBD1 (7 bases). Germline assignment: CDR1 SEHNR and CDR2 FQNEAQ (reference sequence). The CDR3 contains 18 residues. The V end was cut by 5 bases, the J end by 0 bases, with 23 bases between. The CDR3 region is CASSRDSWDSRHSYEQYF. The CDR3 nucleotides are TGTGCCAGCAGCCGGGACTCTTGGGACAGCCGACACTCCTACGAGCAGTACTTC.

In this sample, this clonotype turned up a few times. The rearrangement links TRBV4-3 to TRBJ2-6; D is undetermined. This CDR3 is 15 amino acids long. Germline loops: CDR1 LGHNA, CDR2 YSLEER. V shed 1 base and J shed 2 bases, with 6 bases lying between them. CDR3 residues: CASSQARAGANVLTF. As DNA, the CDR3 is TGCGCCAGCAGCCAAGCCCGGGCTGGGGCCAACGTCCTGACTTTC.

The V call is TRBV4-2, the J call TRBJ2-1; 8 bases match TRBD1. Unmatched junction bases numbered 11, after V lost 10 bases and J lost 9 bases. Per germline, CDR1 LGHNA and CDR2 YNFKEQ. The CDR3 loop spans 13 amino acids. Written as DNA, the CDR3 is TGTGCCACCTCCTGGACAGGGCCGGTTGAGCAGTTCTTC. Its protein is CATSWTGPVEQFF.

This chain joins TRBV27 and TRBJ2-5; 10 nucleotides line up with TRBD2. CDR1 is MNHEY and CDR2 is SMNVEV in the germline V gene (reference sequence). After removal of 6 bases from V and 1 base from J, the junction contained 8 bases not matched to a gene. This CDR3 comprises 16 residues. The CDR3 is CASSNGLADLQETQYF. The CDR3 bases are TGTGCCAGCAGCAACGGACTAGCGGATCTCCAAGAGACCCAGTACTTC.

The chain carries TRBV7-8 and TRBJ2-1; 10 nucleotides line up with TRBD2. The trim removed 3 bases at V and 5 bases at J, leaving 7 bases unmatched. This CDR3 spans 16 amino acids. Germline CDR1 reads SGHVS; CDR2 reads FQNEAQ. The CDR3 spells CASSFIAGGPNNEQFF. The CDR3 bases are TGTGCCAGCAGCTTCATAGCGGGGGGACCAAACAATGAGCAGTTCTTC.

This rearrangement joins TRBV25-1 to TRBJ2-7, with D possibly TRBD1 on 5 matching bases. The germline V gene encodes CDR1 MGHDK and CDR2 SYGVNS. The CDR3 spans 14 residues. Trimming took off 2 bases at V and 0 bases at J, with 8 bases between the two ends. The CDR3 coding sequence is TGTGCCAGCAGTGAACCCAGGGCCTCCTACGAGCAGTACTTC. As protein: CASSEPRASYEQYF.

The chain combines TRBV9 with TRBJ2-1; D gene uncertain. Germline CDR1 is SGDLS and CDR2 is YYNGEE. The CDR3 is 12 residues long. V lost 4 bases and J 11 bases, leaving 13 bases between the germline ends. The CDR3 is CASSSSVGKQFF. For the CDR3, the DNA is TGTGCCAGCAGCTCCAGCGTGGGTAAGCAGTTCTTC.

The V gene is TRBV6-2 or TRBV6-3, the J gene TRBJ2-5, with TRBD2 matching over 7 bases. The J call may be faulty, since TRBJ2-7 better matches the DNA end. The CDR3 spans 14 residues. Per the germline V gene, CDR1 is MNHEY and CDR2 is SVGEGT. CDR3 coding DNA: TGTGCCAGCAGTTACAAGCGGGGTGCTTACGAGCAGTACTTC. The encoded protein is CASSYKRGAYEQYF.

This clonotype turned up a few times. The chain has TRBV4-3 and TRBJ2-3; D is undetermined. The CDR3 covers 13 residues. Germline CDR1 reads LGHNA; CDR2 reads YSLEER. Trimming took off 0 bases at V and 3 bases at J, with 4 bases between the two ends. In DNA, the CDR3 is TGCGCCAGCAGCCAAGATAAGACAGATACGCAGTATTTT. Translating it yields CASSQDKTDTQYF.

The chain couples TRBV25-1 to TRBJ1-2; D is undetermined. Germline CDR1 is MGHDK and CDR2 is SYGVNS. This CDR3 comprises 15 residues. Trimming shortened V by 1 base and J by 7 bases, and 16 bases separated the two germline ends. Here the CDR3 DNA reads TGTGCCAGCAGTGAATTGAGTGGAGGGAAATTTGGCTACACCTTC. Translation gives CASSELSGGKFGYTF.

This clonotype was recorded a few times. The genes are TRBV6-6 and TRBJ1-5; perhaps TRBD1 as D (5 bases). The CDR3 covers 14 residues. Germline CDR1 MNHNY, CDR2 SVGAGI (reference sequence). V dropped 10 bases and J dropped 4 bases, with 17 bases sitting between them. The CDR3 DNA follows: TGTGCCACCAAACCCGGGGGTGAAAATCAGCCCCAGCATTTT. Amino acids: CATKPGGENQPQHF.

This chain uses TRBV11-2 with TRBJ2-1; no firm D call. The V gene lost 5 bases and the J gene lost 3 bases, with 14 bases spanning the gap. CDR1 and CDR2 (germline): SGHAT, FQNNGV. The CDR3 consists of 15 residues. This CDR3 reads CASSRLRVLYNEQFF. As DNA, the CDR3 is TGTGCCAGCAGCCGATTAAGGGTCCTCTACAATGAGCAGTTCTTC.

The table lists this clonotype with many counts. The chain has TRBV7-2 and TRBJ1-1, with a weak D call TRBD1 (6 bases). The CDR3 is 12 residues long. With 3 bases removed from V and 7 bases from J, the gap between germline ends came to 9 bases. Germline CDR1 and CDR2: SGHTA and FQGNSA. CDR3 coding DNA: TGTGCCAGCAGCTTTAGCAGGGGTGAAGCTTTCTTT. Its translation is CASSFSRGEAFF.